A selection of T cell receptor beta chains follows, all from one sample in a study of beta chain features in type 1 diabetes. This table comes from immunoSEQ multiplex PCR, and its TCRdb copy is limited to in-frame clones, with some not included. The data show more than 300,000 clones, approximately 8% seen once. The source material was central memory CD4+ T cells from blood. The source is a woman between 18 and 29 years old in good health. The CDR3 runs from the conserved cysteine through the conserved F or W. A D gene is named only where the DNA matches it firmly. The size entry is marked missing in some rows and otherwise reads once, few, many or a size class.

CDR3aa,CDR3nt,v_gene,j_gene,d_gene,abundance
CASSLTPGTYTDTQYF,TGTGCCAGCAGCTTAACGCCCGGGACTTACACAGATACGCAGTATTTT,TRBV7-3,TRBJ2-3,.,few
CASSLGRETQYF,TGTGCCAGCAGCCTGGGGCGGGAGACCCAGTACTTC,TRBV2,TRBJ2-5,.,.
CASMNINEQFF,TGTGCCAGTATGAATATAAATGAGCAGTTCTTC,TRBV19,TRBJ2-1,.,few
CASSLAQDDGKFF,TGTGCCAGCAGCTTAGCTCAGGACGACGGGAAGTTCTTC,TRBV7-2,TRBJ2-1,.,many
CASSPGAGGYTF,TGTGCCAGCAGCCCAGGGGCAGGGGGCTACACCTTC,TRBV7-2,TRBJ1-2,.,few
CASSWRAVNTEAFF,TGTGCCAGCAGTTGGAGGGCCGTGAACACTGAAGCTTTCTTT,TRBV6-5,TRBJ1-1,.,few
CATGTATGNTIYF,TGTGCCACCGGGACAGCTACTGGAAACACCATATATTTT,TRBV10-3,TRBJ1-3,TRBD1,few
CASSLRSSVGYNEQFF,TGCGCCAGCAGCTTGCGGTCTAGCGTGGGGTACAATGAGCAGTTCTTC,TRBV5-1,TRBJ2-1,.,.
CASSILGQGEAFF,TGTGCCAGCAGCATACTAGGACAGGGTGAAGCTTTCTTT,TRBV7-9,TRBJ1-1,TRBD1,.
CASSPGQGEAYGYTF,TGTGCCAGCAGCCCCGGACAGGGGGAGGCCTATGGCTACACCTTC,TRBV7-2,TRBJ1-2,TRBD1,few
CASSAKRGTEAFF,TGTGCCAGCAGCGCCAAAAGGGGCACTGAAGCTTTCTTT,TRBV7-8,TRBJ1-1,.,.
CASGGDTDTQYF,TGTGCCAGCGGGGGGGACACAGATACGCAGTATTTT,TRBV6-5,TRBJ2-3,TRBD2,.
CASSPRRGGGSYNEQFF,TGTGCCAGCAGCCCCCGGAGGGGCGGGGGTTCCTACAATGAGCAGTTCTTC,TRBV7-2,TRBJ2-1,TRBD2,.
CASSPLGGSGANVLTF,TGTGCCAGCAGCCCCCTCGGCGGATCTGGGGCCAACGTCCTGACTTTC,TRBV7-2,TRBJ2-6,.,few
CASKDRYEQYF,TGTGCCAGCAAAGACAGGTACGAGCAGTACTTC,TRBV6-1,TRBJ2-7,.,few
CASSQDRPLGTDTGELFF,TGCGCCAGCAGCCAAGACAGGCCTCTGGGAACAGACACCGGGGAGCTGTTTTTT,TRBV4-3,TRBJ2-2,.,few
CASSSGVLNYGYTF,TGTGCCAGCTCAAGCGGCGTACTTAACTATGGCTACACCTTC,TRBV28,TRBJ1-2,.,many
CASSLSTSGRNIQYF,TGTGCCAGCAGTTTATCAACTAGCGGGAGAAACATTCAGTACTTC,TRBV28,TRBJ2-4,TRBD2,.
CASKRGADPGETQYF,TGTGCCAGCAAGAGAGGGGCGGATCCGGGAGAGACCCAGTACTTC,TRBV6-5,TRBJ2-5,.,.
CASRGETSAAFF,TGTGCCAGTAGAGGAGAAACCTCGGCAGCTTTCTTT,TRBV19,TRBJ1-1,.,.
CASRRGGNEKLFF,TGTGCCAGCAGAAGAGGAGGAAATGAAAAACTGTTTTTT,TRBV11-2,TRBJ1-4,.,few
CASRWISGNTIYF,TGTGCCAGCAGGTGGATCTCTGGAAACACCATATATTTT,TRBV28,TRBJ1-3,.,few
CASSPYGADEQYF,TGTGCCAGCAGCCCTTATGGGGCTGACGAGCAGTACTTC,TRBV7-3,TRBJ2-7,.,.
CASSPDPSYNEQFF,TGTGCCAGCTCACCAGATCCTAGCTACAATGAGCAGTTCTTC,TRBV18,TRBJ2-1,.,few
CAISSGGAGNTEAFF,TGTGCCATCAGTTCAGGGGGCGCGGGGAACACTGAAGCTTTCTTT,TRBV10-3,TRBJ1-1,TRBD1,.
CASSPFGGDEQYF,TGTGCCAGCAGCCCATTCGGTGGGGACGAGCAGTACTTC,TRBV11-3,TRBJ2-7,.,few
CASSLDPTGNEQYF,TGTGCCAGCAGCTTAGACCCCACAGGGAACGAGCAGTACTTC,TRBV7-9,TRBJ2-7,.,few
CSVRYNEQFF,TGCAGCGTTAGGTACAATGAGCAGTTCTTC,TRBV29-1,TRBJ2-1,.,many
CASSLYSGRYNEQFF,TGTGCCAGCAGCTTATATAGCGGGAGGTACAATGAGCAGTTCTTC,TRBV7-3,TRBJ2-1,TRBD2,.
CASSLGQGFNEQFF,TGTGCCAGCAGCTTAGGGCAGGGGTTCAATGAGCAGTTCTTC,TRBV7-2,TRBJ2-1,.,.
CASSSRSWETQYF,TGCGCCAGCAGCTCCCGATCGTGGGAGACCCAGTACTTC,TRBV5-1,TRBJ2-5,.,.
CASTRDYSYEQYF,TGTGCCAGCACCCGGGACTACTCCTACGAGCAGTACTTC,TRBV5-4,TRBJ2-7,TRBD2,few
CASSLGAGGGYEQYF,TGTGCCAGCAGCTTAGGAGCGGGAGGAGGGTACGAGCAGTACTTC,TRBV5-4,TRBJ2-7,TRBD2,.
CASSIYGEQFF,TGTGCCAGTAGTATATACGGGGAGCAGTTCTTC,TRBV19,TRBJ2-1,.,.
CASSRTGNSYEQYF,TGTGCCAGCAGTAGGACAGGGAACTCCTACGAGCAGTACTTC,TRBV5-6,TRBJ2-7,TRBD1,few
CASSQSGFCVGLHYEQYF,TGCGCCAGCAGTCAATCGGGATTTTGCGTTGGACTGCACTACGAGCAGTACTTC,TRBV23-1,TRBJ2-7,.,few
CASSSPTETQYF,TGTGCCAGCAGCTCACCTACGGAGACCCAGTACTTC,TRBV7-9,TRBJ2-5,.,.
CASSIVQAGGGFQFF,TGTGCCAGTAGTATAGTTCAAGCGGGAGGGGGATTTCAGTTCTTC,TRBV19,TRBJ2-1,TRBD2,.
CASSKTSVSTDTQYF,TGTGCCAGCAGTAAGACTAGCGTTTCCACAGATACGCAGTATTTT,TRBV27,TRBJ2-3,TRBD2,.
CASSPNWGGDTQYF,TGTGCCAGCAGCCCGAATTGGGGCGGGGATACGCAGTATTTT,TRBV7-2,TRBJ2-3,.,many
CASTKGPNTGELFF,TGTGCCAGTACTAAGGGACCGAACACCGGGGAGCTGTTTTTT,TRBV19,TRBJ2-2,.,.
CASISGQGAYEQYF,TGTGCCAGCATTAGCGGACAGGGGGCCTACGAGCAGTACTTC,TRBV28,TRBJ2-7,TRBD1,many
CASSKGVSREQFF,TGTGCCAGCAGCAAGGGGGTTTCTAGAGAGCAGTTCTTC,TRBV21-1,TRBJ2-1,.,many
CASITLGQGITEAFF,TGTGCCAGCATCACTTTAGGACAGGGAATCACTGAAGCTTTCTTT,TRBV28,TRBJ1-1,TRBD1,.
CASSLARGRGLAYNEQFF,TGTGCCAGCAGCTTAGCCAGAGGTCGGGGACTAGCCTACAATGAGCAGTTCTTC,TRBV7-9,TRBJ2-1,TRBD2,.
CASSPTLTGSYNEQFF,TGTGCCAGCTCACCTACCCTGACAGGCTCCTACAATGAGCAGTTCTTC,TRBV18,TRBJ2-1,.,few
CASSRGDRETGELFF,TGTGCCAGCAGCCGGGGGGACAGAGAAACCGGGGAGCTGTTTTTT,TRBV5-6,TRBJ2-2,.,few
CSVLRQGGGEQYF,TGCAGCGTTCTTAGACAGGGAGGGGGCGAGCAGTACTTC,TRBV29-1,TRBJ2-7,.,few
CSGTAHTEAFF,TGCAGCGGAACAGCCCACACTGAAGCTTTCTTT,TRBV29-1,TRBJ1-1,.,few
CASSSQHTDTQYF,TGTGCCAGCAGTTCACAACATACAGATACGCAGTATTTT,TRBV2,TRBJ2-3,.,.
CASSLLRAWGELFF,TGTGCCAGCAGCTTACTTAGAGCCTGGGGGGAGCTGTTTTTT,TRBV11-2,TRBJ2-2,.,few
CSVTDNNEQFF,TGCAGTGTAACGGACAACAATGAGCAGTTCTTC,TRBV20-1,TRBJ2-1,.,.
CSVGTLYGYTF,TGCAGCGTCGGGACACTTTATGGCTACACCTTC,TRBV29-1,TRBJ1-2,.,few
CASSLYLQGSYNEQFF,TGTGCCAGCAGCTTATATTTGCAGGGTTCCTACAATGAGCAGTTCTTC,TRBV13,TRBJ2-1,.,many
CASSWTEYGELFF,TGTGCCAGCAGCTGGACAGAATACGGGGAGCTGTTTTTT,TRBV7-2,TRBJ2-2,.,.
CASSVLIAGPSYEQYF,TGCGCCAGCAGCGTTTTAATAGCGGGCCCCTCCTACGAGCAGTACTTC,TRBV10-1,TRBJ2-7,TRBD2,.
CASSLGDREDNEQFF,TGTGCCAGCAGCTTGGGGGACAGGGAGGACAATGAGCAGTTCTTC,TRBV5-8,TRBJ2-1,TRBD1,.